This T cell receptor beta chain was recovered during a study of beta chain features in type 1 diabetes. Study findings and constraints: Insertions were fewer and deletions more numerous at VDJ junctions in type 1 diabetes patients.

For this clone: The target antigen is unknown.

Germline assignment: CDR1 GTSNPN and CDR2 SVGIG (reference sequence). V dropped 2 bases and J dropped 2 bases, with 10 bases sitting between them. CDR3 length: 14 amino acids. CD4+ naive, central memory, regulatory and stem cell-like memory cells were sorted via CD45RO/CCR7/CD25/CD127/CD95/CD27. Expressed TCRB transcripts were sequenced because the isolated RNA had all been reverse transcribed beforehand. Generated by immunoSEQ multiplex PCR, the TCRdb table keeps only in-frame clones and is missing some. The repertoire holds almost 350,000 clones, with around 20% as singletons. The J gene is TRBJ1-5, the V gene TRBV30; no clear D. Material for sequencing was naive CD4+ T cells from blood. The TCR comes from a woman under 30 in good health. CDR3: CAWSYNGGNQPQHF. CDR3 in DNA: TGTGCCTGGAGTTATAACGGGGGCAATCAGCCCCAGCATTTT.